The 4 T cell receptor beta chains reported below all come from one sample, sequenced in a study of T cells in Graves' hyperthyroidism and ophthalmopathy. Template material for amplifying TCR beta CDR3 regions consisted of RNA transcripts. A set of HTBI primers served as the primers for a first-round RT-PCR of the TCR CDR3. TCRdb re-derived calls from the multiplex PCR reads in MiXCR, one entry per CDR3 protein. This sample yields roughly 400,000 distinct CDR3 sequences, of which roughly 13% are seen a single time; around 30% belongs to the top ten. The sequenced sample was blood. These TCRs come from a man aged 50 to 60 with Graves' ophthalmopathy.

The CDR3 DNA sequence: TGCGCCAGCAGTGAGACGTTGGTCGGGACAGGGAATTCACCCCTCCACTTT. This codes for CASSETLVGTGNSPLHF. This chain uses TRBV10-2 with TRBJ1-6; 9 bases fit TRBD1. Losses at the gene ends were 2 bases for V and 7 bases for J; bases not matched to a gene: 9. The CDR3 consists of 17 residues. The germline CDR1 and CDR2 sequences are WSHSY and SAAADI.

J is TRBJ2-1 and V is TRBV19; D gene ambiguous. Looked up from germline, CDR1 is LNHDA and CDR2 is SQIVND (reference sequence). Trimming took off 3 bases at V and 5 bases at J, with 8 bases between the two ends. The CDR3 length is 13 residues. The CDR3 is CASSMSLNNEQFF. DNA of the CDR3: TGTGCCAGTAGTATGTCTCTAAACAATGAGCAGTTCTTC. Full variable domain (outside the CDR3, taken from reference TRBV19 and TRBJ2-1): DGGITQSPKYLFRKEGQNVTLSCEQNLNHDAMYWYRQDPGQGLRLIYYSQIVNDFQKGDIAEGYSVSREKKESFPLTVTSAQKNPTAFYLCASSMSLNNEQFFGPGTRLTVL.

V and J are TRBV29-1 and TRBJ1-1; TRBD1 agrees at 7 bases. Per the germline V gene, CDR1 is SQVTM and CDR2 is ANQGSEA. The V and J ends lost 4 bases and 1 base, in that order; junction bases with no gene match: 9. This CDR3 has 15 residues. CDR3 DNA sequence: TGCAGCGTTGGGACCGGTGGGACAGCGAACACTGAAGCTTTCTTT. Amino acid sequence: CSVGTGGTANTEAFF.

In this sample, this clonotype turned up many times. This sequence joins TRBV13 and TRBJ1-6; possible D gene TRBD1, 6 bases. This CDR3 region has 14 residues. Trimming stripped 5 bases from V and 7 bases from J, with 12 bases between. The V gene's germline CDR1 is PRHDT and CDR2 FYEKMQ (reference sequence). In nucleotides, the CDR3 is TGTGCCAGCAGCAGAGGACAGATCAATTCACCCCTCCACTTT. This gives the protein CASSRGQINSPLHF.